Below, 21 T cell receptor beta chains from the same sample are listed, as sequenced in a study of cytomegalovirus exposure and HLA in healthy donors. The PCR contained 60 Vbeta and 13 Jbeta primers. Clones were read by immunoSEQ multiplex PCR, and TCRdb kept only the in-frame ones, dropping some. The table records tens of thousands of clones, 75% of them present only once. The sample was PBMCs. Source of these receptors: a man aged 35 to 55 in good health and CMV-seronegative.

The CDR3 loop is CASSLDTGLYGYTF. Here the CDR3 DNA reads TGCGCCAGCAGCTTGGACACAGGCCTTTATGGCTACACCTTC. This chain connects TRBV5-1 to TRBJ1-2; maybe TRBD1 (5 bases). This CDR3 region has 14 residues. CDR1 and CDR2 (germline): SGHRS, YFSETQ. Trimming left V 0 bases short and J 5 bases short, with 11 bases between.

The rearrangement links TRBV6-1 to TRBJ2-1, with 8 bases lining up with TRBD1. This CDR3 region has 13 residues. Losses at the gene ends were 5 bases for V and 8 bases for J; bases not matched to a gene: 5. Germline CDR1 reads MNHNS; CDR2 reads SASEGT. The CDR3 loop reads CASSTDRGDEQFF. Written as DNA, the CDR3 is TGTGCCAGCAGTACAGACAGGGGTGATGAGCAGTTCTTC.

This chain uses TRBV6-7 with TRBJ2-1, with 9 bases fitting TRBD2. TRBV6-7 carries the ORF label, with uncertain function. This CDR3 contains 17 residues. Germline trimming cut 0 bases from V and 4 bases from J; bases unmatched to any gene: 7. CDR3 protein: CASSYSRRLADYNEQFF. In DNA form, the CDR3 reads TGTGCCAGCAGTTACTCCCGGAGACTAGCGGATTACAATGAGCAGTTCTTC.

The chain recombines TRBV5-3 with TRBJ1-1; D call uncertain. TRBV5-3 is treated as an ORF (open reading frame) with a function not yet certain. V was cut by 8 bases and J by 6 bases, with 23 bases left in between. The CDR3 runs to 15 residues. Here the CDR3 reads CARNPRTWAGPEAFF. CDR3 bases: TGTGCCAGGAATCCACGGACGTGGGCGGGCCCTGAAGCTTTCTTT.

As regards this clone: At one of its ends the junction is not consistent with the germline gene, which may arise from a read error. V is TRBV28 and J is TRBJ1-1; perhaps TRBD1 as D (6 bases). Germline CDR1 is MDHEN and CDR2 is SYDVKM. The CDR3 is 15 residues long. CDR3 nucleotide sequence: TGTGCCAGCAGTCCTTACTCCCAGGGGAACACTGAAGCTTTCTTC. Encoded protein: CASSPYSQGNTEAFF. The complete variable domain, with remaining parts taken from reference TRBV28 and TRBJ1-1, reads DVKVTQSSRYLVKRTGEKVFLECVQDMDHENMFWYRQDPGLGLRLIYFSYDVKMKEKGDIPEGYSVSREKKERFSLILESASTNQTSMYLCASSPYSQGNTEAFFGQGTRLTVV.

The chain carries TRBV20-1 and TRBJ1-1, with 11 bases identical to TRBD1. This CDR3 has 11 amino acids. CDR1 DFQATT and CDR2 SNEGSKA come from the germline V gene (reference sequence). The CDR3 loop reads CSRDRGTEAFF. DNA for the CDR3: TGCAGCCGGGACAGGGGGACTGAAGCTTTCTTT.

The V and J genes are TRBV5-1 and TRBJ2-1, with a possible D match to TRBD2 (6 bases). The germline V gene has CDR1 SGHRS and CDR2 YFSETQ. CDR3 length: 14 residues. V was trimmed by 3 bases and J by 8 bases, leaving 15 bases between them. CDR3 DNA: TGCGCCAGCAGCTCGATCCGACTAGTGGATGAGCAGTTCTTC. Amino acids: CASSSIRLVDEQFF.

The V gene is TRBV15, the J gene TRBJ1-2; 7 nucleotides align to TRBD1. With 0 bases clipped from V and 6 bases from J, the junction kept 7 bases outside the gene matches. This CDR3 has 15 residues. Per the germline V gene, CDR1 is LNHNV and CDR2 is YYDKDF (reference sequence). As DNA, the CDR3 is TGTGCCACCAGCAGAGATCGGAGACAGGGAGATGGCTACACCTTC. Amino acid sequence: CATSRDRRQGDGYTF.

J is TRBJ2-7 and V is TRBV2; D unclear. Germline V CDR1 and CDR2: SNHLY, FYNNEI. The CDR3 is 14 amino acids. Trimming pared 4 bases from V and 0 bases from J, leaving 10 bases between. The CDR3 loop is CASSATIHSYEQYF. The CDR3 DNA is TGTGCCAGCAGTGCGACAATTCACTCCTACGAGCAGTACTTC.

The V and J genes are TRBV25-1 and TRBJ2-1; weak D call: TRBD1 (6 bases). CDR3 length: 15 amino acids. Germline CDR1 is MGHDK and CDR2 is SYGVNS. V lost 4 bases to trimming and J lost 4 bases, with 14 bases between them. DNA for the CDR3: TGTGCCAGCAGTGCAGGGGAAGGGGTTTACAATGAGCAGTTCTTC. This translates into CASSAGEGVYNEQFF.

The CDR3 nucleotides are TGCGCCAGCAGTGAGATCCGGGATGAAGCTTTCTTT. Encoded protein: CASSEIRDEAFF. This chain joins TRBV10-2 and TRBJ1-1; no reliable D call. V gave up 2 bases and J gave up 7 bases, with 8 bases separating them. The CDR3 consists of 12 residues. Germline V CDR1 and CDR2: WSHSY, SAAADI.

The CDR3 loop reads CASTGQGSYGYTF. The CDR3 DNA reads as TGTGCCAGTACGGGACAGGGGTCCTATGGCTACACCTTC. J is TRBJ1-2 and V is TRBV19; 10 nucleotides agree with TRBD1. The germline V gene encodes CDR1 LNHDA and CDR2 SQIVND (reference sequence). The CDR3 spans 13 residues. J gave up 4 bases and V 7 bases, and 3 bases lay outside the gene matches.

This clone was picked up one time. The V and J genes are TRBV30 and TRBJ2-2; 7 bases line up with TRBD2. J lost 4 bases, V lost 5 bases, and 4 bases had no gene match. This CDR3 region has 13 residues. Germline V gene sequence: CDR1 GTSNPN, CDR2 SVGIG (reference sequence). CDR3 residues: CAWGGEGTGELFF. CDR3 bases: TGTGCCTGGGGCGGGGAGGGCACCGGGGAGCTGTTTTTT.

The V and J genes are TRBV2 and TRBJ2-7; no clear D. The germline V and J ends were trimmed by 8 bases and 3 bases, with 8 bases remaining between them. The CDR3 length is 11 residues. The germline gives CDR1 SNHLY, CDR2 FYNNEI. As DNA, the CDR3 is TGTGCCAGCTTAGAGAGCTACGAGCAGTACTTC. This gives the protein CASLESYEQYF.

The chain recombines TRBV28 with TRBJ2-7, with D maybe TRBD1 (5 bases). This CDR3 contains 13 residues. Germline V gene lookup returns CDR1 MDHEN and CDR2 SYDVKM. The ends were cut back, 3 bases at V and 3 bases at J, with 9 bases in the middle. This chain's CDR3 is CASSFDTGYEQYF. CDR3 DNA: TGTGCCAGCAGTTTTGATACAGGCTACGAGCAGTACTTC.

This chain uses TRBV9 with TRBJ1-1; TRBD1 is a possible D gene (6 bases). The CDR3 is 16 residues long. Germline V gene sequence: CDR1 SGDLS, CDR2 YYNGEE. V was shortened by 3 bases and J by 0 bases, with 15 bases between the two germline ends. The CDR3 is CASSAAGHLLNTEAFF. The CDR3 DNA reads as TGTGCCAGCAGCGCAGCGGGACATCTCCTGAACACTGAAGCTTTCTTT. The full variable domain, completed using reference TRBV9 and TRBJ1-1, is DSGVTQTPKHLITATGQRVTLRCSPRSGDLSVYWYQQSLDQGLQFLIQYYNGEERAKGNILERFSAQQFPDLHSELNLSSLELGDSALYFCASSAAGHLLNTEAFFGQGTRLTVV.

J is TRBJ2-7 and V is TRBV7-9; D might be TRBD2 (5 bases). This CDR3 spans 14 amino acids. In germline, CDR1 is SEHNR, CDR2 FQNEAQ (reference sequence). The V end was cut by 7 bases, the J end by 2 bases, with 15 bases between. The CDR3 DNA is TGTGCCAGCAACCCGCCGGGGTCGACCTACGAGCAGTACTTC. Translation gives CASNPPGSTYEQYF.

This rearrangement joins TRBV5-1 to TRBJ2-3, with 9 bases that match TRBD1. The germline gives CDR1 SGHRS, CDR2 YFSETQ. V shed 0 bases and J 3 bases; nucleotides not matched to a gene: 5. CDR3 size: 16 residues. CDR3 region: CASSLGGQGWTDTQYF. Here the CDR3 DNA reads TGCGCCAGCAGCTTGGGGGGACAGGGCTGGACAGATACGCAGTATTTT.

J is TRBJ2-7 and V is TRBV27, with D possibly matching TRBD2 (5 bases). CDR1 and CDR2 (germline): MNHEY, SMNVEV (reference sequence). The V and J ends lost 2 bases and 2 bases respectively, with 10 bases between them. The CDR3 loop spans 14 amino acids. The CDR3 nucleotides read TGTGCCAGCAGTTTACAGCGGCCTCCCTACGAGCAGTACTTC. This gives the protein CASSLQRPPYEQYF.

The chain employs TRBV21-1 and TRBJ1-1; TRBD1 is taken as the D call from the table, unchecked against the DNA. TRBV21-1 is described as a pseudogene. The CDR3 runs to 18 residues. The CDR3, as DNA: TGTGCCAGCAGCAAAGAAGCCCACTTGCAGGGGGTGGACACTGAAGCTTTCTTT. It specifies CASSKEAHLQGVDTEAFF.

The chain couples TRBV29-1 to TRBJ2-7, with 9 nucleotides matching TRBD1. V lost 7 bases to trimming and J lost 5 bases; unmatched junction nucleotides: 6. The CDR3 sequence is 12 residues long. Germline CDR1 reads SQVTM; CDR2 reads ANQGSEA. CDR3 sequence: CSAGDRAHEQYF. The CDR3 bases are TGCAGCGCCGGGGACAGGGCCCACGAGCAGTACTTC.